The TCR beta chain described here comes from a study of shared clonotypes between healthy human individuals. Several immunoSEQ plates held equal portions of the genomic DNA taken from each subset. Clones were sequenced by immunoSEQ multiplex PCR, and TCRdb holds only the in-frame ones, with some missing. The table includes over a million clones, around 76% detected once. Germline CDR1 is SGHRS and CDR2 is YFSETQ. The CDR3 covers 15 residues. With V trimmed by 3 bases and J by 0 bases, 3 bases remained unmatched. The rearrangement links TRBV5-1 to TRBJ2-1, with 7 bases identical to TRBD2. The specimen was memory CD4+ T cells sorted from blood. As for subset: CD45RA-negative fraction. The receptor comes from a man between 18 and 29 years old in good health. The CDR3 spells CASSSAGVSYNEQFF. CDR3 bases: TGCGCCAGCAGCTCGGCGGGGGTCTCCTACAATGAGCAGTTCTTC.